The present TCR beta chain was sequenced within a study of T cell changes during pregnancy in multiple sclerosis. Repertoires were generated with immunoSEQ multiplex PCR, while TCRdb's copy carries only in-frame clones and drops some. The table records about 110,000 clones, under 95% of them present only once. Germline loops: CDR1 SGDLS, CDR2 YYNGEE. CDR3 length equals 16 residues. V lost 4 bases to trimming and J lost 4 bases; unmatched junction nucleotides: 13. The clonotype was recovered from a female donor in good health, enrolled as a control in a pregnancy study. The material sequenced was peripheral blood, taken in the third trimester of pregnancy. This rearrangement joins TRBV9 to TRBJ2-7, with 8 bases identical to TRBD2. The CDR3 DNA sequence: TGTGCCAGCAGCCCCCCCGGGGGGGCTTCTCTATACGAGCAGTACTTC. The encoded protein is CASSPPGGASLYEQYF. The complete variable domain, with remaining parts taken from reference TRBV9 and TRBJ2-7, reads DSGVTQTPKHLITATGQRVTLRCSPRSGDLSVYWYQQSLDQGLQFLIQYYNGEERAKGNILERFSAQQFPDLHSELNLSSLELGDSALYFCASSPPGGASLYEQYFGPGTRLTVT.